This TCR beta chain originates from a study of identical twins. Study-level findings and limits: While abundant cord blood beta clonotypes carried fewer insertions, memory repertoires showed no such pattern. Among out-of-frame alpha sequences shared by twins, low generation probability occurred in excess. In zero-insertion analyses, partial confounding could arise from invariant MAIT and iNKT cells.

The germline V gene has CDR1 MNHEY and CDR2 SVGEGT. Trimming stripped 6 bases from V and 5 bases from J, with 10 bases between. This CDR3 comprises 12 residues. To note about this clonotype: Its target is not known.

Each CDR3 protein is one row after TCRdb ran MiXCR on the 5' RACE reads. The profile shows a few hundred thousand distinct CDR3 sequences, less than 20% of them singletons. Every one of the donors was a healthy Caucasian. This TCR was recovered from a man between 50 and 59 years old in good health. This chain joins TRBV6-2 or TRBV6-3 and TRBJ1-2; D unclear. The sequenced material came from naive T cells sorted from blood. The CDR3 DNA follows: TGTGCCAGCAGGCGGCAGGCGTATGGCTACACCTTC. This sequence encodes CASRRQAYGYTF.